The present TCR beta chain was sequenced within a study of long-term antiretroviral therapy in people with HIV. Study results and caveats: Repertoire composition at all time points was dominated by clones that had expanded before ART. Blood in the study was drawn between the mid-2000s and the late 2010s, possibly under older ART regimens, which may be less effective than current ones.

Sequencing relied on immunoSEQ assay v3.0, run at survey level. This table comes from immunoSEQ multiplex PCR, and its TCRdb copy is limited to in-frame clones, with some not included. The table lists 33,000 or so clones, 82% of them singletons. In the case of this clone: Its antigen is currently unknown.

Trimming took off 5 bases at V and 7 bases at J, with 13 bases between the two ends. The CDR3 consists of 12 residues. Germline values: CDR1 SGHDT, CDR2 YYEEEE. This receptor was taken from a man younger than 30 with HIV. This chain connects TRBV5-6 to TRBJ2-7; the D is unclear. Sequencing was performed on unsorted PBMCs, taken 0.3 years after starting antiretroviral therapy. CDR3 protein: CASSQPLGEQYF. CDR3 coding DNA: TGTGCCAGCAGTCAACCTCTAGGAGAGCAGTACTTC.